These 10 T cell receptor beta chains came from one sample sequenced in a study of T cells after yellow fever vaccination. TCRdb re-derived calls from the 5' RACE reads in MiXCR, one entry per CDR3 protein. Of a few hundred thousand distinct CDR3 sequences listed, approximately 5.2% are singletons. Source: CD4+ T cells sorted from PBMCs, taken on the day of the yellow fever booster vaccination. All receptors derive from a man aged 18-30 years who received the YFV17D yellow fever vaccine.

The chain recombines TRBV11-1 with TRBJ1-6; a possible D gene is TRBD1 (5 bases). V lost 5 bases and J 7 bases, leaving 15 bases between the germline ends. The CDR3 sequence is 15 residues long. Germline values: CDR1 SGHAT, CDR2 FQDESV (reference sequence). As DNA, the CDR3 is TGTGCCAGCAGCGGACAAGGGACGGTGAATTCACCCCTCCACTTT. Its protein is CASSGQGTVNSPLHF.

The chain links TRBV7-9 to TRBJ2-6; D remains ambiguous. CDR1 and CDR2 (germline): SEHNR, FQNEAQ (reference sequence). The CDR3 covers 13 residues. The CDR3 DNA follows: TGTGCTCTCGTGGGTACTGGGGCCAACGTCCTGACTTTC. It encodes CALVGTGANVLTF.

This clonotype was counted between two and nine times. The chain links TRBV5-1 to TRBJ1-2; no definite D call. V was trimmed by 6 bases and J by 3 bases, leaving 12 bases between them. The germline V gene encodes CDR1 SGHRS and CDR2 YFSETQ. This CDR3 region has 13 residues. Written as DNA, the CDR3 is TGCGCCAGCACGGCCGGATACTACTATGGCTACACCTTC. Residues: CASTAGYYYGYTF. Full variable domain (rest looked up from reference TRBV5-1 and TRBJ1-2): KAGVTQTPRYLIKTRGQQVTLSCSPISGHRSVSWYQQTPGQGLQFLFEYFSETQRNKGNFPGRFSGRQFSNSRSEMNVSTLELGDSALYLCASTAGYYYGYTFGSGTRLTVV.

This clonotype was detected many times. The chain joins TRBV7-2 to TRBJ2-7; TRBD2 agrees at 8 bases. V was pared by 5 bases and J by 0 bases, with 3 bases of the junction left unmatched. CDR3 length: 14 amino acids. Germline CDR1 reads SGHTA; CDR2 reads FQGNSA. The chain's CDR3 is CASSPGTSSYEQYF. CDR3 sequence (DNA): TGTGCCAGCAGCCCGGGGACTAGCTCCTACGAGCAGTACTTC. Full variable domain (rest looked up from reference TRBV7-2 and TRBJ2-7): GAGVSQSPSNKVTEKGKDVELRCDPISGHTALYWYRQSLGQGLEFLIYFQGNSAPDKSGLPSDRFSAERTGGSVSTLTIQRTQQEDSAVYLCASSPGTSSYEQYFGPGTRLTVT.

The chain joins TRBV11-2 to TRBJ2-4; the D is unclear. In germline, CDR1 is SGHAT, CDR2 FQNNGV. V shed 5 bases and J shed 6 bases, with 14 bases lying between them. This CDR3 region has 14 residues. CDR3: CASSTRALRNIQYF. The CDR3 DNA sequence: TGTGCCAGCAGCACCCGGGCGTTGAGAAACATTCAGTACTTC.

This clonotype was seen a few times. The chain couples TRBV7-9 to TRBJ2-4, with a weak D call TRBD2 (6 bases). The V gene's germline CDR1 is SEHNR and CDR2 FQNEAQ (reference sequence). V gave up 5 bases and J gave up 0 bases, with 23 bases separating them. The CDR3 consists of 19 residues. In DNA form, the CDR3 reads TGTGCCAGCAGCCCGCTTGGGGAGGTGTGGACTCTAGCCAAAAACATTCAGTACTTC. Amino acids: CASSPLGEVWTLAKNIQYF.

This CDR3 reads CASSTWTGEGTDTQYF. Here the CDR3 DNA reads TGTGCCAGCTCAACCTGGACAGGGGAAGGCACAGATACGCAGTATTTT. The chain employs TRBV18 and TRBJ2-3; 9 nucleotides line up with TRBD1. CDR1 and CDR2 from the germline V gene are KGHSH and LQKENI. Losses at the gene ends were 5 bases for V and 1 base for J; bases not matched to a gene: 7. The CDR3 runs to 16 residues. Filled out from reference TRBV18 and TRBJ2-3, the complete variable domain reads NAGVMQNPRHLVRRRGQEARLRCSPMKGHSHVYWYRQLPEEGLKFMVYLQKENIIDESGMPKERFSAEFPKEGPSILRIQQVVRGDSAAYFCASSTWTGEGTDTQYFGPGTRLTVL.

This clonotype has a count of ten or more. The chain carries TRBV12-3 or TRBV12-4 and TRBJ2-7, with 7 bases fitting TRBD1. Trimming at V came to 4 bases and at J to 6 bases, leaving 18 bases not matched to a gene. CDR3 size: 17 residues. In DNA form, the CDR3 reads TGTGCCAGCAGTTACCTGGCCGGGACAGCGGCAACGGGCGAGCAGTACGTC. Translating it yields CASSYLAGTAATGEQYV.

The chain employs TRBV10-3 and TRBJ1-1; TRBD1 is a possible D gene (6 bases). The length of the CDR3 is 12 residues. V shed 6 bases and J shed 4 bases, with 9 bases lying between them. In germline, CDR1 is ENHRY, CDR2 SYGVKD. Here the CDR3 reads CAIRADSTEAFF. CDR3 DNA sequence: TGTGCCATCAGGGCGGACAGCACTGAAGCTTTCTTT.

The table lists this clonotype with many counts. V gene TRBV5-4 combines with J gene TRBJ1-6; 10 bases fit TRBD1. Trimming cost V 4 bases and J 9 bases; bases outside gene matches: 7. The CDR3 extends over 15 amino acids. Looked up from germline, CDR1 is SGHNT and CDR2 is YYREEE (reference sequence). The CDR3 DNA reads as TGTGCCAGCAGCGTTGGGTGGGACAGGGGTTCACCCCTCCACTTT. It specifies CASSVGWDRGSPLHF.